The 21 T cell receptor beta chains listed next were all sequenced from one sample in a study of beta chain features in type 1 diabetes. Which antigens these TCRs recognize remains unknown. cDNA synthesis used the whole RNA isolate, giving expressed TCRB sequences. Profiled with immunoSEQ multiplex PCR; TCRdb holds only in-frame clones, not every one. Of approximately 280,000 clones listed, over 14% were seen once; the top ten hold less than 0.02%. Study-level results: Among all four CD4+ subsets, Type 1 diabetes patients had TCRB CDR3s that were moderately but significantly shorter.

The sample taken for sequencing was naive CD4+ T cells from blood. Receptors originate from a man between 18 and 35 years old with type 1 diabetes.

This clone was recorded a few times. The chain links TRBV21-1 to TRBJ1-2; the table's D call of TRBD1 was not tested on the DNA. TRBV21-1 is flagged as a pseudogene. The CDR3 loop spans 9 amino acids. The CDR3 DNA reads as TGTGCCGGCAACTATGGCTACACCTTC. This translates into CAGNYGYTF.

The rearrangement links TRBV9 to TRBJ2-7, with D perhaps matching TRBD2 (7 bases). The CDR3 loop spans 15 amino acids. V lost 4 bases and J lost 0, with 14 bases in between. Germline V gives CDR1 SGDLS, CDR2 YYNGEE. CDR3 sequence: CASSRGGASSYEQYF. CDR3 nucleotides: TGTGCCAGCAGCAGGGGGGGGGCTAGCTCCTACGAGCAGTACTTC. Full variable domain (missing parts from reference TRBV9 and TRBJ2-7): DSGVTQTPKHLITATGQRVTLRCSPRSGDLSVYWYQQSLDQGLQFLIQYYNGEERAKGNILERFSAQQFPDLHSELNLSSLELGDSALYFCASSRGGASSYEQYFGPGTRLTVT.

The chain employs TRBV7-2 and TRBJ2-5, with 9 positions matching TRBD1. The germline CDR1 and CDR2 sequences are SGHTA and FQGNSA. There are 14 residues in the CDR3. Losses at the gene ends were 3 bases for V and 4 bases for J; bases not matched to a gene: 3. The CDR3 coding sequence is TGTGCCAGCAGCTTCGACAGGGGGGGAGAGACCCAGTACTTC. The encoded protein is CASSFDRGGETQYF. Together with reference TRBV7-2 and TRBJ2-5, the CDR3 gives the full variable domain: GAGVSQSPSNKVTEKGKDVELRCDPISGHTALYWYRQSLGQGLEFLIYFQGNSAPDKSGLPSDRFSAERTGGSVSTLTIQRTQQEDSAVYLCASSFDRGGETQYFGPGTRLLVL.

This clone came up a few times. CDR3 nucleotide sequence: TGTGCCAGCACCTGGAACACCGGGGAGCTGTTTTTT. This translates into CASTWNTGELFF. The chain couples TRBV2 to TRBJ2-2; D uncertain. CDR3 length: 12 residues. Trimming left V 7 bases short and J 1 base short, with 4 bases between. The germline CDR1 and CDR2 sequences are SNHLY and FYNNEI.

The CDR3 DNA follows: TGTGCCAGCGGGGTAGGGGTGTGGGAGACCCAGTACTTC. Translating gives CASGVGVWETQYF. The rearrangement joins TRBV7-2 to TRBJ2-5, with D maybe TRBD1 (5 bases). V lost 8 bases to trimming and J lost 5 bases, with 15 bases between them. Germline V gene lookup returns CDR1 SGHTA and CDR2 FQGNSA. The CDR3 contains 13 residues.

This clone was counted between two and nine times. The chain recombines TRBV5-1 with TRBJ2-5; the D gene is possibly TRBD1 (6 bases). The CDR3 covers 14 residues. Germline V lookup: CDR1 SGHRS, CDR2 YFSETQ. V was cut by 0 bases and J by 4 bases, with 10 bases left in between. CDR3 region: CASSLVIQGETQYF. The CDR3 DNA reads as TGCGCCAGCAGCTTGGTTATACAGGGAGAGACCCAGTACTTC.

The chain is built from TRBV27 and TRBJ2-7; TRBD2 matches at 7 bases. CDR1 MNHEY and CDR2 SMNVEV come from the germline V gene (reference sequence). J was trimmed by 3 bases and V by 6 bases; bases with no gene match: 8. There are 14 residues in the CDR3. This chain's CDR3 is CASSGLVGNYEQYF. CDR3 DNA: TGTGCCAGCAGCGGACTAGTGGGGAACTACGAGCAGTACTTC.

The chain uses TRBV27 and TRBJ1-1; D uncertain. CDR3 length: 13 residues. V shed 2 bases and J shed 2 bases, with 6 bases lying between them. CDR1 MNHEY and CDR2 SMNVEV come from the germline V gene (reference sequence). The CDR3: CASSLGRNTEAFF. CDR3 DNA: TGTGCCAGCAGTTTAGGCAGAAACACTGAAGCTTTCTTT.

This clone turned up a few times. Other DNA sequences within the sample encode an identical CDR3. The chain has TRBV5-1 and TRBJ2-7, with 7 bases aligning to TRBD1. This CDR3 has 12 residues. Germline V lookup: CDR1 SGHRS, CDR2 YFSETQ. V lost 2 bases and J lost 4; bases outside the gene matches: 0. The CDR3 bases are TGCGCCAGCAGCTTACAGGGGTACGAGCAGTACTTC. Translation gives CASSLQGYEQYF.

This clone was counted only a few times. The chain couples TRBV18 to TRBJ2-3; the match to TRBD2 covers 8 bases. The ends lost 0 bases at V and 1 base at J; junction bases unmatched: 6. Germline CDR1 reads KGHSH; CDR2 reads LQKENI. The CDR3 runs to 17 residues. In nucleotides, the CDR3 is TGTGCCAGCTCACCACCCGGTGCGGGAGGCGGCACAGATACGCAGTATTTT. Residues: CASSPPGAGGGTDTQYF. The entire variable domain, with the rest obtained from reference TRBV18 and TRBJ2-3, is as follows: NAGVMQNPRHLVRRRGQEARLRCSPMKGHSHVYWYRQLPEEGLKFMVYLQKENIIDESGMPKERFSAEFPKEGPSILRIQQVVRGDSAAYFCASSPPGAGGGTDTQYFGPGTRLTVL.

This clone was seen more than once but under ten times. The CDR3 DNA reads TGTGCCTGGATTGCAGGGGCCTCTGGGGGTGAGCAGTTCTTC. It encodes CAWIAGASGGEQFF. The rearrangement uses TRBV30 and TRBJ2-1; tentative D call: TRBD1 (6 bases). Germline values: CDR1 GTSNPN, CDR2 SVGIG (reference sequence). V lost 4 bases, J lost 9 bases, and 19 bases lay in between. The CDR3 totals 14 residues.

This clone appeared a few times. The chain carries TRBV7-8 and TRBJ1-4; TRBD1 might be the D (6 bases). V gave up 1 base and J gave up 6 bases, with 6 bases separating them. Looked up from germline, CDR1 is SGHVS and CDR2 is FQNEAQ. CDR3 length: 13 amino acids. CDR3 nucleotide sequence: TGTGCCAGCAGCTTAGACAGGGATGAAAAACTGTTTTTT. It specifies CASSLDRDEKLFF.

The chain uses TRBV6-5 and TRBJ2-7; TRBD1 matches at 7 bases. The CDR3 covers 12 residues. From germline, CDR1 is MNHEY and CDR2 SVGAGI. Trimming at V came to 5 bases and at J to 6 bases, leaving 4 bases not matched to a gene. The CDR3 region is CASSEDRAEQYF. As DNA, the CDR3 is TGTGCCAGCAGTGAAGACAGGGCCGAGCAGTACTTC.

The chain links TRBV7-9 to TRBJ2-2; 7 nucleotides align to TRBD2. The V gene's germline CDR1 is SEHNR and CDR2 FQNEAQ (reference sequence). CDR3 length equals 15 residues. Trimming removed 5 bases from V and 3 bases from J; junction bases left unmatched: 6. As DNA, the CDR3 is TGTGCCAGCAGCGTCGCTAGCGGATACACCGGGGAGCTGTTTTTT. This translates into CASSVASGYTGELFF. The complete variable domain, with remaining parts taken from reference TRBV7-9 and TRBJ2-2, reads DTGVSQNPRHKITKRGQNVTFRCDPISEHNRLYWYRQTLGQGPEFLTYFQNEAQLEKSRLLSDRFSAERPKGSFSTLEIQRTEQGDSAMYLCASSVASGYTGELFFGEGSRLTVL.

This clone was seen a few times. The CDR3 DNA sequence: TGTGCCAGCAGTACCGCAAGCGGTATCACAGATACGCAGTATTTT. Translation gives CASSTASGITDTQYF. The chain combines TRBV6-5 with TRBJ2-3; possibly TRBD2 for D (5 bases). Germline V gene sequence: CDR1 MNHEY, CDR2 SVGAGI. CDR3 length: 15 residues. V shed 5 bases and J shed 2 bases, with 14 bases lying between them.

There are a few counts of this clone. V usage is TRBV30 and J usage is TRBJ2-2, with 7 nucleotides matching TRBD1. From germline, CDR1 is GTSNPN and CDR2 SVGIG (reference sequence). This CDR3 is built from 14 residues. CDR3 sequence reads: CKGWDRANTGELFF. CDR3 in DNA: TGTAAGGGGTGGGACAGAGCGAACACCGGGGAGCTGTTTTTT.

For the CDR3, the DNA is TGTGCCAGTACTACAGGGTCCATCGCAGATACGCAGTATTTT. Translation gives CASTTGSIADTQYF. The rearrangement uses TRBV19 and TRBJ2-3, with D possibly being TRBD1 (6 bases). Trimming took off 7 bases at V and 4 bases at J, with 15 bases between the two ends. Germline V gene lookup returns CDR1 LNHDA and CDR2 SQIVND (reference sequence). This CDR3 spans 14 amino acids.

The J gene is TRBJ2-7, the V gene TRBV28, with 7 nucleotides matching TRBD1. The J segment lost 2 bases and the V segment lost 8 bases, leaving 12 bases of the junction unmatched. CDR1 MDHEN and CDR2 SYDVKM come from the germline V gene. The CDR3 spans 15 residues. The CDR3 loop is CASRPQGPSAYEQYF. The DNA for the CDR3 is TGTGCCAGCCGCCCACAGGGGCCCTCTGCCTACGAGCAGTACTTC.

The CDR3 spells CASSTPIRHTRSYNEQFF. Written as DNA, the CDR3 is TGTGCCAGCAGTACCCCAATTCGACATACCAGATCCTACAATGAGCAGTTCTTC. This chain uses TRBV27 with TRBJ2-1; D gene ambiguous. The CDR3 runs to 18 residues. Germline-derived CDR1 and CDR2 are MNHEY and SMNVEV (reference sequence). V was pared by 5 bases and J by 1 base, with 21 bases between.

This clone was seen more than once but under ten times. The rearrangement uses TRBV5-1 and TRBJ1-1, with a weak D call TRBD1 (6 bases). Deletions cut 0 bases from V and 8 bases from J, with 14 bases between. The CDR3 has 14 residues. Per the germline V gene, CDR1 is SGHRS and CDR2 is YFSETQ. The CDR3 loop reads CASSLGGTPPEAFF. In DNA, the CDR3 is TGCGCCAGCAGCTTGGGGGGGACACCCCCAGAAGCTTTCTTT.

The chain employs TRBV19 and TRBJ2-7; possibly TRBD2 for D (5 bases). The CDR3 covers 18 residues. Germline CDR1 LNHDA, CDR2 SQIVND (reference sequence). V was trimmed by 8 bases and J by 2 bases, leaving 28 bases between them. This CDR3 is CASSKRRYSSPSPYEQYF. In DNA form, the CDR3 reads TGTGCCAGTTCCAAAAGGAGGTACAGCTCCCCTTCTCCCTACGAGCAGTACTTC.